One sample yielded the 16 T cell receptor beta chains listed below, sequenced in a study of cytomegalovirus exposure and HLA in healthy donors. The PCR contained 60 Vbeta and 13 Jbeta primers. This table comes from immunoSEQ multiplex PCR, and its TCRdb copy is limited to in-frame clones, with some not included. The table shows fewer than 150,000 clones, with around 77% occurring only once. The sample comprised PBMCs. All receptors come from a woman aged 45 to 65 in good health and CMV-seronegative.

The rearrangement links TRBV7-9 to TRBJ2-5, with 9 bases identical to TRBD2. There are 15 residues in the CDR3. Germline CDR1 is SEHNR and CDR2 is FQNEAQ (reference sequence). The junction had 12 bases not matched to a gene; V was cut back by 7 bases and J by 6 bases. The CDR3 spells CASNSGGHPSKTQYF. The CDR3 nucleotides read TGTGCCAGCAATAGCGGGGGCCACCCCTCCAAGACCCAGTACTTC.

This chain uses TRBV25-1 with TRBJ1-2; no clear D. Germline assignment: CDR1 MGHDK and CDR2 SYGVNS. The V and J ends lost 4 bases and 3 bases respectively, with 12 bases between them. The CDR3 sequence is 14 residues long. The CDR3 nucleotides read TGTGCCAGCAGTGTTGGGCCCGGCGACTATGGCTACACCTTC. Protein product: CASSVGPGDYGYTF.

This clone has only a few counts. This chain uses TRBV30 with TRBJ1-4; D possibly corresponds to TRBD1 (5 bases). Trimming pared 1 base from V and 7 bases from J, leaving 10 bases between. The CDR3 totals 13 residues. Germline V gene lookup returns CDR1 GTSNPN and CDR2 SVGIG (reference sequence). The chain's CDR3 is CAWSAGTAEKLFF. DNA of the CDR3: TGTGCCTGGAGTGCCGGGACTGCTGAAAAACTGTTTTTT.

The CDR3 reads CASSLGGAGALGNEQFF. The CDR3 DNA follows: TGTGCCAGCAGCTTAGGGGGGGCGGGGGCCCTAGGGAATGAGCAGTTCTTC. V gene TRBV7-2 combines with J gene TRBJ2-1; possible D gene TRBD2, 7 bases. Germline values: CDR1 SGHTA, CDR2 FQGNSA. The V end was cut by 1 base, the J end by 7 bases, with 20 bases between. The length of the CDR3 is 17 residues. Based on the CDR3 plus reference TRBV7-2 and TRBJ2-1, the full variable domain is GAGVSQSPSNKVTEKGKDVELRCDPISGHTALYWYRQSLGQGLEFLIYFQGNSAPDKSGLPSDRFSAERTGGSVSTLTIQRTQQEDSAVYLCASSLGGAGALGNEQFFGPGTRLTVL.

This clone was seen a single time. This sequence joins TRBV2 and TRBJ2-1, with TRBD1 as a possible D gene (5 bases). The CDR3 consists of 15 residues. V lost 6 bases, J lost 7 bases, and 19 bases lay in between. The germline V gene has CDR1 SNHLY and CDR2 FYNNEI. CDR3 sequence reads: CASRGDGPIKNEQFF. CDR3 coding DNA: TGTGCCAGCAGAGGGGATGGTCCCATTAAGAATGAGCAGTTCTTC. The full variable domain, in which reference TRBV2 and TRBJ2-1 provide the parts outside the CDR3, is EPEVTQTPSHQVTQMGQEVILRCVPISNHLYFYWYRQILGQKVEFLVSFYNNEISEKSEIFDDQFSVERPDGSNFTLKIRSTKLEDSAMYFCASRGDGPIKNEQFFGPGTRLTVL.

The V gene is TRBV6-1, the J gene TRBJ1-5, with a tentative D call TRBD1 (5 bases). V shed 2 bases and J shed 7 bases, with 9 bases lying between them. Germline CDR1 MNHNS, CDR2 SASEGT. The CDR3 is 13 residues long. The CDR3 is CASSEQGGQPQHF. The CDR3 coding sequence is TGTGCCAGCAGTGAACAGGGAGGCCAGCCCCAGCATTTT.

This chain links TRBV11-3 with TRBJ1-6, with D perhaps matching TRBD1 (6 bases). Germline V lookup: CDR1 SGHNT, CDR2 YENEEA. V was pared by 5 bases and J by 6 bases, with 8 bases between. The CDR3 totals 13 residues. In DNA, the CDR3 is TGTGCCAGCAGCACGGACAGTAATTCACCCCTCCACTTT. Residues: CASSTDSNSPLHF.

The chain links TRBV2 to TRBJ2-3; 8 positions match TRBD2. V was pared by 5 bases and J by 2 bases, with 9 bases of the junction left unmatched. This CDR3 spans 16 amino acids. Germline V gene data show CDR1 as SNHLY and CDR2 as FYNNEI. The CDR3 coding sequence is TGTGCCAGCAGTCGAACAATTAGCGGGGCCACAGATACGCAGTATTTT. It codes for CASSRTISGATDTQYF.

The CDR3 region has the DNA TGCGCCAGCCGACTCTCTTCCTCTGGAAACACCATATATTTT. It encodes CASRLSSSGNTIYF. The genes are TRBV5-1 and TRBJ1-3; no definite D call. CDR1 SGHRS and CDR2 YFSETQ come from the germline V gene. V lost 7 bases and J lost 0, with 11 bases in between. The CDR3 has 14 amino acids. The full variable domain, rest sourced from reference TRBV5-1 and TRBJ1-3, is KAGVTQTPRYLIKTRGQQVTLSCSPISGHRSVSWYQQTPGQGLQFLFEYFSETQRNKGNFPGRFSGRQFSNSRSEMNVSTLELGDSALYLCASRLSSSGNTIYFGEGSWLTVV.

The rearrangement joins TRBV6-1 to TRBJ2-7; possibly TRBD1 for D (6 bases). The CDR3 extends over 13 amino acids. The V end was cut by 10 bases, the J end by 0 bases, with 13 bases between. In germline, CDR1 is MNHNS, CDR2 SASEGT. In DNA form, the CDR3 reads TGTGCCATCCTTGACAGGAGCTCCTACGAGCAGTACTTC. Translated: CAILDRSSYEQYF.

Concerning this clone itself: Likely a read error: the CDR3 ends without its conserved phenylalanine or tryptophan. V usage is TRBV19 and J usage is TRBJ1-6; TRBD1 agrees at 10 bases. The CDR3 spans 14 residues. Trimming removed 9 bases from V and 8 bases from J; junction bases left unmatched: 7. Germline-derived CDR1 and CDR2 are LNHDA and SQIVND (reference sequence). The CDR3 DNA follows: TGTGCCAGCGGACAGGGGGATTTTGATTCACCCCTCCACCTT. It codes for CASGQGDFDSPLHL.

The V gene is TRBV11-2, the J gene TRBJ2-1, with D perhaps TRBD2 (7 bases). Trimming removed 1 base from V and 2 bases from J, with 18 bases in between. Germline assignment: CDR1 SGHAT and CDR2 FQNNGV. The CDR3 consists of 18 residues. CDR3 loop: CASSLGGGAGATYNEQFF. The CDR3 coding sequence is TGTGCCAGCAGCTTAGGGGGGGGCGCGGGGGCGACCTACAATGAGCAGTTCTTC. Full variable domain (outside the CDR3, taken from reference TRBV11-2 and TRBJ2-1): EAGVAQSPRYKIIEKRQSVAFWCNPISGHATLYWYQQILGQGPKLLIQFQNNGVVDDSQLPKDRFSAERLKGVDSTLKIQPAKLEDSAVYLCASSLGGGAGATYNEQFFGPGTRLTVL.

This clone has just one count. The chain recombines TRBV19 with TRBJ1-6; D gene ambiguous. Germline CDR1 reads LNHDA; CDR2 reads SQIVND (reference sequence). The CDR3 extends over 13 amino acids. V dropped 5 bases and J dropped 6 bases, with 8 bases sitting between them. CDR3 bases: TGTGCCAGTAGTGCGGCTTCTAATTCACCCCTCCACTTT. Amino acid sequence: CASSAASNSPLHF.

This clone was seen a handful of times. This chain joins TRBV7-6 and TRBJ2-7; tentatively, D is TRBD1 (5 bases). CDR1 is SGHVS and CDR2 is FNYEAQ in the germline V gene. CDR3 length: 13 residues. V lost 1 base to trimming and J lost 3 bases, with 7 bases between them. The CDR3 sequence is CASSLGGFYEQYF. CDR3 nucleotide sequence: TGTGCCAGCAGCTTAGGGGGCTTCTACGAGCAGTACTTC.

The genes are TRBV2 and TRBJ2-5, with 7 nucleotides matching TRBD2. The V and J ends lost 3 bases and 6 bases, in that order; junction bases with no gene match: 10. Germline values: CDR1 SNHLY, CDR2 FYNNEI. This CDR3 spans 15 amino acids. CDR3 sequence reads: CASSDGGGVVKTQYF. The CDR3 region has the DNA TGTGCCAGCAGTGATGGCGGGGGTGTCGTCAAGACCCAGTACTTC.

The chain employs TRBV5-1 and TRBJ2-7; D is possibly TRBD1 (6 bases). CDR3 size: 14 residues. The ends were cut back, 0 bases at V and 2 bases at J, with 9 bases in the middle. Germline lookup yields CDR1 SGHRS and CDR2 YFSETQ. The CDR3 region is CASSLEGHTYEQYF. The CDR3 bases are TGCGCCAGCAGCTTGGAGGGACATACCTACGAGCAGTACTTC.